A selection of T cell receptor beta chains follows, all from one sample in a study of T-cell memory formation after mild COVID-19. TCRdb analysed the 5' RACE reads with MiXCR anew, one entry per CDR3 protein. The table lists about 110,000 distinct CDR3 sequences, around 17% of them singletons. The sequenced sample consisted of PBMCs or a T cell subset sorted from them (not recorded which). The receptors shown here come from a man aged 18 to 30 who had mild COVID-19 (a few samples of this study predate the infection). Cell type and time point are not known. The CDR3 runs from the conserved cysteine through the conserved F or W. Fields, in order: D gene, J gene, V gene, clone size, CDR3 protein, CDR3 DNA. A D gene is named only where the DNA matches it firmly. Clone sizes are given selectively: once, few, many, or a class where the clone is expanded.

.,TRBJ2-1,TRBV12-3/TRBV12-4,.,CASREDGTHDEQFF,TGTGCCAGCAGGGAGGACGGGACTCACGATGAGCAGTTCTTC
TRBD1,TRBJ1-4,TRBV6-5,many,CASSLGTGGLGEKLFF,TGTGCCAGCAGTTTGGGGACAGGGGGCTTGGGTGAAAAACTGTTTTTT
.,TRBJ1-2,TRBV5-5,.,CASSFRRGDPLGYTF,TGTGCCAGCAGCTTCAGGCGGGGGGACCCTTTAGGCTACACCTTC
.,TRBJ2-2,TRBV6-2/TRBV6-3,.,CASSYRQGRTGELFF,TGTGCCAGCAGTTACAGGCAGGGAAGGACCGGGGAGCTGTTTTTT
.,TRBJ2-5,TRBV29-1,few,CSVRHQETQYF,TGCAGCGTCCGGCACCAAGAGACCCAGTACTTC
TRBD1,TRBJ1-1,TRBV12-3/TRBV12-4,.,CASSQTGGITEAFF,TGTGCCAGCAGTCAGACAGGGGGCATCACTGAAGCTTTCTTT
.,TRBJ1-3,TRBV24-1,.,CATSDAGSGNTIYF,TGTGCCACCAGTGATGCTGGCTCTGGAAACACCATATATTTT
.,TRBJ2-1,TRBV30,few,CAWRKGAVSSYNEQFF,TGTGCCTGGAGGAAAGGGGCTGTGAGCTCCTACAATGAGCAGTTCTTC
.,TRBJ2-6,TRBV7-2,many,CASSLSRGGSGANVLTF,TGTGCCAGCAGCCTCAGCAGGGGAGGCTCTGGGGCCAACGTCCTGACTTTC
.,TRBJ1-1,TRBV20-1,many,CSAMGDMNTEAFF,TGCAGTGCTATGGGGGACATGAACACTGAAGCTTTCTTT
.,TRBJ1-2,TRBV3-1,.,CASSQRTVGYTF,TGTGCCAGCAGCCAACGGACAGTTGGCTACACCTTC
TRBD1,TRBJ2-7,TRBV11-2,.,CASSLSQGDSYEQYF,TGTGCCAGCAGCTTATCCCAGGGGGATTCGTACGAGCAGTACTTC
TRBD1,TRBJ1-1,TRBV18,.,CASSLSYRGLSTEAFF,TGTGCCAGCTCACTTTCTTACAGGGGGCTTAGCACTGAAGCTTTCTTT
.,TRBJ2-1,TRBV5-1,many,CASSFDQSSYNEQFF,TGCGCCAGCAGCTTCGATCAGTCTTCCTACAATGAGCAGTTCTTC
.,TRBJ1-5,TRBV29-1,.,CSVESSGQPQHF,TGCAGCGTTGAGTCATCAGGTCAGCCCCAGCATTTT
TRBD1,TRBJ1-2,TRBV5-1,.,CASSARQGRSGYTF,TGCGCCAGCAGCGCCCGACAGGGGAGATCTGGCTACACCTTC
.,TRBJ1-6,TRBV12-3/TRBV12-4,few,CASSLGSPIQNSPLHF,TGTGCCAGCAGTTTAGGAAGTCCAATTCAAAATTCACCCCTCCACTTT
TRBD2,TRBJ2-2,TRBV11-2,.,CASSRGLGDTGELFF,TGTGCCAGCAGCCGTGGACTAGGGGACACCGGGGAGCTGTTTTTT
.,TRBJ2-2,TRBV6-5,many,CASRGQGTGELFF,TGTGCCAGCCGGGGGCAGGGCACCGGGGAGCTGTTTTTT
.,TRBJ1-1,TRBV6-2/TRBV6-3,.,CASQTGFPDTEAFF,TGTGCCAGCCAAACAGGGTTTCCGGACACTGAAGCTTTCTTT
TRBD2,TRBJ2-1,TRBV5-1,few,CASSLSGTSLYNEQFF,TGCGCCAGCAGCTTGAGTGGGACTAGCCTCTACAATGAGCAGTTCTTC
TRBD2,TRBJ2-3,TRBV2,.,CASSWEGDTQYF,TGTGCCAGCAGTTGGGAGGGGGATACGCAGTATTTT
TRBD1,TRBJ1-1,TRBV5-1,few,CASSPGTEPMNTEAFF,TGCGCCAGCAGCCCAGGGACAGAGCCCATGAACACTGAAGCTTTCTTT
.,TRBJ2-4,TRBV19,.,CASSTPALGAKNIQYF,TGTGCCAGTAGTACACCCGCCCTTGGGGCCAAAAACATTCAGTACTTC
TRBD1,TRBJ2-1,TRBV29-1,.,CSVGTVGRGYNEQFF,TGCAGCGTAGGGACAGTCGGCCGTGGCTACAATGAGCAGTTCTTC
TRBD1,TRBJ1-2,TRBV5-1,.,CASSSFGTEAGYTF,TGCGCCAGCAGCAGCTTTGGGACAGAGGCTGGATACACCTTC
.,TRBJ2-3,TRBV7-2,.,CASSLGGPRRDTQYF,TGTGCCAGCAGCTTAGGTGGACCGAGGAGGGATACGCAGTATTTT
.,TRBJ2-3,TRBV2,.,CASCEIWGTDTQYF,TGTGCCAGCTGTGAAATCTGGGGCACAGATACGCAGTATTTT
TRBD1,TRBJ1-1,TRBV7-9,.,CASSQQGSNTEAFF,TGTGCCAGCAGTCAACAGGGGAGTAACACTGAAGCTTTCTTT
.,TRBJ1-6,TRBV20-1,.,CSARGVYNSPLHF,TGCAGTGCTAGAGGGGTCTATAATTCACCCCTCCACTTT
.,TRBJ2-5,TRBV12-3/TRBV12-4,many,CASSQGFQETQYF,TGTGCCAGCAGTCAGGGGTTCCAAGAGACCCAGTACTTC
.,TRBJ1-5,TRBV20-1,.,CSARRGRGQPQHF,TGCAGTGCTAGGAGGGGCCGGGGCCAGCCCCAGCATTTT
.,TRBJ2-1,TRBV12-3/TRBV12-4,.,CASSLMQGSNEQFF,TGTGCCAGCAGTTTAATGCAGGGTAGCAATGAGCAGTTCTTC
.,TRBJ2-2,TRBV7-2,.,CASSPLAPNTGELFF,TGTGCCAGCAGCCCTCTAGCACCCAACACCGGGGAGCTGTTTTTT
.,TRBJ2-2,TRBV4-3,few,CASSQEGDGTGELFF,TGCGCCAGCAGCCAAGAAGGGGACGGAACCGGGGAGCTGTTTTTT
.,TRBJ1-5,TRBV10-3,.,CAISETPGQPQHF,TGTGCCATCAGTGAGACCCCGGGTCAGCCCCAGCATTTT